Each of the 14 T cell receptor beta chains below was sequenced from the same sample in a study of T-cell reconstitution after alpha-beta-depleted transplantation in children. Unique molecular identifiers were incorporated into the prepared TCRbeta library. TCRdb analysed the PCR reads with MiXCR anew, one entry per CDR3 protein. Among under 450,000 distinct CDR3 sequences listed, less than 15% were seen once. The material was PBMCs, obtained from the stem cell graft. The receptors were sampled from a human donor who donated a stem cell graft to a child with Fanconi anemia.

This clonotype was recorded at least ten times. V usage is TRBV7-9 and J usage is TRBJ2-7; D is unclear. Germline CDR1 reads SEHNR; CDR2 reads FQNEAQ (reference sequence). V was trimmed by 1 base and J by 5 bases, leaving 6 bases between them. CDR3 size: 12 residues. The CDR3 loop reads CASSLDGDEQYF. Written as DNA, the CDR3 is TGTGCCAGCAGCTTAGATGGGGACGAGCAGTACTTC. Based on the CDR3 plus reference TRBV7-9 and TRBJ2-7, the full variable domain is DTGVSQNPRHKITKRGQNVTFRCDPISEHNRLYWYRQTLGQGPEFLTYFQNEAQLEKSRLLSDRFSAERPKGSFSTLEIQRTEQGDSAMYLCASSLDGDEQYFGPGTRLTVT.

This clonotype showed up many times. V usage is TRBV5-1 and J usage is TRBJ2-7; D uncertain. Trimming cost V 2 bases and J 5 bases, with 14 bases left between them. Germline loops: CDR1 SGHRS, CDR2 YFSETQ. This CDR3 contains 14 residues. DNA for the CDR3: TGCGCCAGCAGCTTAGGCCAGGCAGGCCACGAGCAGTACTTC. Translating it yields CASSLGQAGHEQYF.

This clonotype was recorded a few times. The CDR3 loop reads CASSEAGGALKGYGYTF. Here the CDR3 DNA reads TGTGCCAGCAGTGAAGCCGGGGGCGCTTTGAAGGGCTATGGCTACACCTTC. The V and J genes are TRBV25-1 and TRBJ1-2; maybe TRBD1 (6 bases). The CDR3 is 17 amino acids. Per the germline V gene, CDR1 is MGHDK and CDR2 is SYGVNS. Trimming left V 2 bases short and J 4 bases short, with 20 bases between.

This clonotype appeared a few times. The J gene is TRBJ2-5, the V gene TRBV5-1, with a tentative D call TRBD1 (5 bases). Germline CDR1 SGHRS, CDR2 YFSETQ. Trimming removed 4 bases at V and 0 bases at J, with 10 bases between. CDR3 length: 14 residues. The CDR3 region has the DNA TGCGCCAGCAGCCCCGACAGTTACCAAGAGACCCAGTACTTC. This sequence encodes CASSPDSYQETQYF.

This clonotype turned up a few times. The chain combines TRBV6-2 or TRBV6-3 with TRBJ2-3; TRBD2 aligns across 7 bases. This CDR3 comprises 13 residues. The J segment lost 3 bases and the V segment lost 8 bases, leaving 5 bases of the junction unmatched. Germline lookup yields CDR1 MNHEY and CDR2 SVGEGT. DNA of the CDR3: TGTGCCAGCCGAGGTAGCGGGACAGATACGCAGTATTTT. Amino acid sequence: CASRGSGTDTQYF.

The rearrangement joins TRBV5-1 to TRBJ1-3; D is ambiguous. Between the trimmed V and J ends, which lost 4 bases and 8 bases, there was a span of 10 bases. Germline values: CDR1 SGHRS, CDR2 YFSETQ. This CDR3 has 12 residues. This CDR3 reads CASSMVPDTIYF. The CDR3 coding sequence is TGCGCCAGCAGCATGGTCCCGGACACCATATATTTT. The complete variable domain, with remaining parts taken from reference TRBV5-1 and TRBJ1-3, reads KAGVTQTPRYLIKTRGQQVTLSCSPISGHRSVSWYQQTPGQGLQFLFEYFSETQRNKGNFPGRFSGRQFSNSRSEMNVSTLELGDSALYLCASSMVPDTIYFGEGSWLTVV.

This clonotype was seen more than once but under ten times. The chain is built from TRBV7-8 and TRBJ2-5; D remains ambiguous. Looked up from germline, CDR1 is SGHVS and CDR2 is FQNEAQ. The CDR3 contains 14 residues. Trimming pared 1 base from V and 5 bases from J, leaving 11 bases between. As DNA, the CDR3 is TGTGCCAGCAGCTTAGTAATGACAAAGGAGACCCAGTACTTC. Its protein product is CASSLVMTKETQYF. Full variable domain (remainder filled in from reference TRBV7-8 and TRBJ2-5): GAGVSQSPRYKVAKRGQDVALRCDPISGHVSLFWYQQALGQGPEFLTYFQNEAQLDKSGLPSDRFFAERPEGSVSTLKIQRTQQEDSAVYLCASSLVMTKETQYFGPGTRLLVL.

The rearrangement links TRBV6-5 to TRBJ2-2; D uncertain. V shed 0 bases and J shed 0 bases, with 8 bases lying between them. The CDR3 covers 16 residues. CDR1 and CDR2 from the germline V gene are MNHEY and SVGAGI. The CDR3 loop reads CASSYSRSPNTGELFF. The CDR3 bases are TGTGCCAGCAGTTACTCCAGGTCCCCGAACACCGGGGAGCTGTTTTTT.

The sample holds a few counts of this clonotype. The rearrangement uses TRBV6-2 or TRBV6-3 and TRBJ1-2; 8 nucleotides match TRBD1. Germline CDR1 reads MNHEY; CDR2 reads SVGEGT. Trimming cost V 8 bases and J 5 bases; bases outside gene matches: 10. The CDR3 sequence is 14 residues long. The CDR3 DNA is TGTGCCAGCTTTCGGACAGGGAGGAATTATGGCTACACCTTC. Amino acids: CASFRTGRNYGYTF.

The chain is built from TRBV18 and TRBJ2-5, with D perhaps given as TRBD1 or TRBD2 (5 bases each). CDR3 size: 16 residues. Trimming removed 0 bases from V and 5 bases from J, with 16 bases in between. The V gene's germline CDR1 is KGHSH and CDR2 LQKENI. CDR3 in amino acids: CASSPPGTERRETQYF. The CDR3, as DNA: TGTGCCAGCTCACCACCAGGGACCGAGCGCCGGGAGACCCAGTACTTC.

The chain has TRBV9 and TRBJ2-3, with a weak D call TRBD2 (5 bases). The CDR3 is made up of 15 amino acids. CDR1 SGDLS and CDR2 YYNGEE come from the germline V gene. V was clipped by 4 bases and J by 0 bases, with 12 bases between them. The chain's CDR3 is CASSLREGSTDTQYF. In nucleotides, the CDR3 is TGTGCCAGCAGCCTTCGAGAGGGTAGCACAGATACGCAGTATTTT. The full variable domain, rest sourced from reference TRBV9 and TRBJ2-3, is DSGVTQTPKHLITATGQRVTLRCSPRSGDLSVYWYQQSLDQGLQFLIQYYNGEERAKGNILERFSAQQFPDLHSELNLSSLELGDSALYFCASSLREGSTDTQYFGPGTRLTVL.

The chain couples TRBV5-1 to TRBJ2-4; weak D call: TRBD1 (5 bases). Trimming stripped 1 base from V and 5 bases from J, with 10 bases between. Germline CDR1 and CDR2: SGHRS and YFSETQ. CDR3 size: 14 residues. The CDR3 region is CASSLTDTQNIQYF. CDR3 in DNA: TGCGCCAGCAGCTTGACGGACACCCAAAACATTCAGTACTTC. The full variable domain, completed using reference TRBV5-1 and TRBJ2-4, is KAGVTQTPRYLIKTRGQQVTLSCSPISGHRSVSWYQQTPGQGLQFLFEYFSETQRNKGNFPGRFSGRQFSNSRSEMNVSTLELGDSALYLCASSLTDTQNIQYFGAGTRLSVL.

V gene TRBV27 combines with J gene TRBJ2-6; maybe TRBD1 (6 bases). From germline, CDR1 is MNHEY and CDR2 SMNVEV (reference sequence). Trimming cost V 6 bases and J 0 bases, with 12 bases left between them. The CDR3 totals 16 residues. CDR3: CASSRGGFSGANVLTF. The CDR3 bases are TGTGCCAGCAGCAGGGGCGGATTCTCTGGGGCCAACGTCCTGACTTTC.

This clonotype came up a few times. The J gene is TRBJ2-1, the V gene TRBV6-2 or TRBV6-3; a weak D match, TRBD1 (6 bases). Germline assignment: CDR1 MNHEY and CDR2 SVGEGT. This CDR3 is built from 12 residues. V was clipped by 6 bases and J by 15 bases, with 18 bases between them. CDR3 in DNA: TGTGCCAGCAGCCCCGGGACAAGGGATTGGTTCTTC. It encodes CASSPGTRDWFF.